This T cell receptor (beta chain) was captured by sequencing in a study of cytomegalovirus exposure and HLA in healthy donors. Study-level points and caveats: As was reported, the classifier diagnosed cytomegalovirus status with high specificity and sensitivity. HLA alleles were associated with 15,000 to 20,000 TCR beta sequences in a later analysis at 0.05 false discovery rate. Per a prior analysis, the majority of TCR beta V segments were productive roughly 90% or roughly 30% of the time.

The primer mix had 60 Vbeta and 13 Jbeta primers. Clones were read by immunoSEQ multiplex PCR, and TCRdb kept only the in-frame ones, dropping some. The sample records approximately 220,000 clones, 80% to 90% being singletons. With regard to this clone: Antigen unknown.

CDR3 size: 17 residues. The V gene lost 5 bases and the J gene lost 2 bases, with 20 bases spanning the gap. The germline V gene has CDR1 MDHEN and CDR2 SYDVKM. The origin of this receptor is a man aged 25-45 years in good health and CMV-seronegative. V is TRBV28 and J is TRBJ2-3; TRBD2 is a possible D gene (6 bases). Sequencing was performed on PBMCs. The CDR3 spells CASSTAAAGGSTDTQYF. CDR3 nucleotide sequence: TGTGCCAGCAGTACCGCCGCTGCCGGGGGTTCCACAGATACGCAGTATTTT.